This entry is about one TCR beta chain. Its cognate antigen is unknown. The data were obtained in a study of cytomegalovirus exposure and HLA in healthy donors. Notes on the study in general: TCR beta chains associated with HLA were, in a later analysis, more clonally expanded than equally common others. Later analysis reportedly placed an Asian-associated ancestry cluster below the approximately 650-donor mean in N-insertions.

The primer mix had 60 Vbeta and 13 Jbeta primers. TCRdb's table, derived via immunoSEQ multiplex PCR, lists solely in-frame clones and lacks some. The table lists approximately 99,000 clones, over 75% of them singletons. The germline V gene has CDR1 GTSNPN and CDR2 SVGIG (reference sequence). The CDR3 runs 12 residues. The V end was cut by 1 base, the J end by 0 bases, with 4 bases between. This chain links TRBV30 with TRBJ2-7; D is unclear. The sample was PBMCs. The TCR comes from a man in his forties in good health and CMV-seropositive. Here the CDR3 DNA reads TGTGCCTGGAGTGCCAACTCCTACGAGCAGTACTTC. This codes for CAWSANSYEQYF.